Shown below are 17 T cell receptor beta chains from a single sample sequenced in a study of beta chain features in type 1 diabetes. General observations from the study: Within each of all four CD4+ subsets, Type 1 diabetes patients had TCRB CDR3s that were moderately but significantly shorter.

Their cognate antigens are unknown. Sequencing targeted expressed TCRB transcripts, as all isolated RNA had been reverse transcribed. Profiling relied on immunoSEQ multiplex PCR, and the TCRdb table lists in-frame clones only, not all of them. The data show roughly 300,000 clones, around 15% seen once. Sequencing was done on a sample of naive CD4+ T cells from blood. The receptors here all came from a man aged 25 to 40 with type 1 diabetes.

This clone has only a few counts. As DNA, the CDR3 is TGTGCCAGAAGACTAGCGGGAGGTTACGGTGAGCAGTTCTTC. This sequence encodes CARRLAGGYGEQFF. The rearrangement uses TRBV6-4 and TRBJ2-1, with 13 positions matching TRBD2. This CDR3 is built from 14 residues. The germline CDR1 and CDR2 sequences are MRHNA and SNTAGT. V lost 9 bases, J lost 9 bases, and 8 bases stayed unmatched.

This clone was picked up a small number of times. This sequence joins TRBV5-1 and TRBJ2-3; tentatively, D is TRBD2 (6 bases). CDR1 and CDR2 (germline): SGHRS, YFSETQ. V gave up 2 bases and J gave up 6 bases, with 13 bases separating them. The CDR3 is 14 residues long. CDR3 amino acids: CASSFGGVGDTQYF. CDR3 sequence (DNA): TGCGCCAGCAGCTTCGGGGGAGTAGGGGATACGCAGTATTTT. Looking up the rest from reference TRBV5-1 and TRBJ2-3 gives the full variable domain: KAGVTQTPRYLIKTRGQQVTLSCSPISGHRSVSWYQQTPGQGLQFLFEYFSETQRNKGNFPGRFSGRQFSNSRSEMNVSTLELGDSALYLCASSFGGVGDTQYFGPGTRLTVL.

This clone was seen more than once but under ten times. This chain joins TRBV5-1 and TRBJ1-4; no firm D call. The germline V gene has CDR1 SGHRS and CDR2 YFSETQ. Between the trimmed V and J ends, which lost 5 bases and 0 bases, there was a span of 5 bases. The CDR3 is 13 residues long. The DNA of the CDR3 is TGCGCCAGCAGGGCCTCAACTAATGAAAAACTGTTTTTT. Translating gives CASRASTNEKLFF. The full variable domain, rest sourced from reference TRBV5-1 and TRBJ1-4, is KAGVTQTPRYLIKTRGQQVTLSCSPISGHRSVSWYQQTPGQGLQFLFEYFSETQRNKGNFPGRFSGRQFSNSRSEMNVSTLELGDSALYLCASRASTNEKLFFGSGTQLSVL.

This chain joins TRBV14 and TRBJ1-1, with a possible D match to TRBD1 (6 bases). This CDR3 spans 13 amino acids. V shed 2 bases and J shed 5 bases, with 9 bases lying between them. The germline V gene encodes CDR1 SGHDN and CDR2 FVKESK. CDR3 DNA: TGTGCCAGCAGCCAAAACAGGGAAACTGAAGCTTTCTTT. It translates to CASSQNRETEAFF.

This rearrangement joins TRBV5-1 to TRBJ1-1; 7 positions match TRBD1. V was pared by 0 bases and J by 0 bases, with 2 bases of the junction left unmatched. Per the germline V gene, CDR1 is SGHRS and CDR2 is YFSETQ. The CDR3 runs to 15 residues. The CDR3 DNA reads TGCGCCAGCAGCTTGGGGACAGGCATGAACACTGAAGCTTTCTTT. Translating gives CASSLGTGMNTEAFF.

This clone turned up a few times. The chain has TRBV7-2 and TRBJ2-7, with D maybe TRBD1 (5 bases). The CDR3 runs 15 residues. Germline V gene lookup returns CDR1 SGHTA and CDR2 FQGNSA. Trimming cost V 1 base and J 7 bases, with 17 bases left between them. The CDR3 region is CASSLVPDKSWEQYF. CDR3 in DNA: TGTGCCAGCAGCTTAGTCCCGGACAAGTCGTGGGAGCAGTACTTC.

V usage is TRBV5-1 and J usage is TRBJ1-5; D possibly corresponds to TRBD1 (5 bases). The germline V gene has CDR1 SGHRS and CDR2 YFSETQ. The CDR3 runs 13 residues. V lost 5 bases and J lost 4, with 10 bases in between. CDR3 nucleotides: TGCGCCAGCAGTACAGGACAAAATCAGCCCCAGCATTTT. Translating gives CASSTGQNQPQHF. Full variable domain (missing parts from reference TRBV5-1 and TRBJ1-5): KAGVTQTPRYLIKTRGQQVTLSCSPISGHRSVSWYQQTPGQGLQFLFEYFSETQRNKGNFPGRFSGRQFSNSRSEMNVSTLELGDSALYLCASSTGQNQPQHFGDGTRLSIL.

This clone showed up just a few times. The J gene is TRBJ2-7, the V gene TRBV28; unclear D gene. Germline CDR1 reads MDHEN; CDR2 reads SYDVKM. The CDR3 is 12 amino acids. V was pared by 2 bases and J by 4 bases, with 6 bases between. Here the CDR3 reads CASSLLEYEQYF. Here the CDR3 DNA reads TGTGCCAGCAGTTTACTGGAGTACGAGCAGTACTTC.

This clone was counted a few times. In the same sample, other DNA sequences code for this CDR3. The rearrangement links TRBV7-9 to TRBJ2-7; D gene ambiguous. Trimming shortened V by 5 bases and J by 1 base, and 12 bases separated the two germline ends. The CDR3 runs 14 residues. CDR1 is SEHNR and CDR2 is FQNEAQ in the germline V gene (reference sequence). CDR3 in amino acids: CASSRGQSSYEQYF. The DNA of the CDR3 is TGTGCCAGCAGCCGCGGCCAGAGTTCCTACGAGCAGTACTTC. The full variable domain, completed using reference TRBV7-9 and TRBJ2-7, is DTGVSQNPRHKITKRGQNVTFRCDPISEHNRLYWYRQTLGQGPEFLTYFQNEAQLEKSRLLSDRFSAERPKGSFSTLEIQRTEQGDSAMYLCASSRGQSSYEQYFGPGTRLTVT.

This clone was seen a handful of times. The V call is TRBV5-1, the J call TRBJ2-3, with 10 bases lining up with TRBD1. CDR1 is SGHRS and CDR2 is YFSETQ in the germline V gene. The V segment lost 4 bases and the J segment 5 bases; nucleotides outside the gene matches: 7. The CDR3 is 15 residues long. CDR3 in DNA: TGCGCCAGCAGCCCCGGGACAGGGGTCGGAGATACGCAGTATTTT. Protein sequence: CASSPGTGVGDTQYF.

This clone was seen only a few times. This sequence joins TRBV5-1 and TRBJ2-3, with 11 bases identical to TRBD2. V gave up 4 bases and J gave up 4 bases; unmatched junction bases: 8. This CDR3 has 16 residues. CDR1 is SGHRS, CDR2 YFSETQ, per germline. This CDR3 reads CASSVGLAGGADTQYF. The CDR3 nucleotides are TGCGCCAGCAGCGTCGGACTAGCGGGTGGCGCAGATACGCAGTATTTT.

This clone was detected a few times. This chain connects TRBV6-6 to TRBJ2-1; 14 bases map to TRBD2. V lost 6 bases, J lost 3 bases, and 4 bases stayed unmatched. Germline V gene lookup returns CDR1 MNHNY and CDR2 SVGAGI (reference sequence). The CDR3 runs 16 residues. The DNA for the CDR3 is TGTGCCAGCAGCCCGGGACTAGCGGGAGACTACAATGAGCAGTTCTTC. Protein: CASSPGLAGDYNEQFF.

The DNA for the CDR3 is TGCAGCATAACGGGGACTAGCGTTTACAATGAGCAGTTCTTC. Translating gives CSITGTSVYNEQFF. V usage is TRBV29-1 and J usage is TRBJ2-1, with 10 nucleotides matching TRBD2. Germline V gene data show CDR1 as SQVTM and CDR2 as ANQGSEA. The length of the CDR3 is 14 residues. Germline trimming cut 8 bases from V and 4 bases from J; bases unmatched to any gene: 8.

This clone occurred a few times. This rearrangement joins TRBV2 to TRBJ2-2, with 8 bases that match TRBD1. The trim removed 4 bases at V and 6 bases at J, leaving 1 base unmatched. This CDR3 contains 13 residues. Per germline, CDR1 SNHLY and CDR2 FYNNEI. CDR3 in DNA: TGTGCCAGCAGTGGGGGACAGGCCGGGGAGCTGTTTTTT. Its protein is CASSGGQAGELFF.

This clone was detected a few times. The rearrangement uses TRBV7-3 and TRBJ2-1; TRBD2 matches 11 bases. Unmatched junction bases numbered 5, after V lost 2 bases and J lost 8 bases. CDR3 length: 15 amino acids. Germline V gives CDR1 SGHTA, CDR2 FQGTGA. The CDR3 reads CASSLLLAGGHEQFF. CDR3 sequence (DNA): TGTGCCAGCAGCTTATTGCTAGCGGGAGGCCATGAGCAGTTCTTC.

The CDR3 sequence: CASSGDRGTTDTQYF. Written as DNA, the CDR3 is TGTGCCAGTAGCGGGGACAGGGGAACCACAGATACGCAGTATTTT. V is TRBV19 and J is TRBJ2-3, with 10 bases that match TRBD1. With V trimmed by 6 bases and J by 2 bases, 5 bases remained unmatched. CDR3 length: 15 amino acids. In germline, CDR1 is LNHDA, CDR2 SQIVND (reference sequence).

This clone has just a few counts. The rearrangement uses TRBV7-2 and TRBJ2-5; 12 nucleotides agree with TRBD2. CDR1 is SGHTA, CDR2 FQGNSA, per germline. The CDR3 extends over 16 amino acids. Trimming removed 5 bases from V and 5 bases from J; junction bases left unmatched: 9. Here the CDR3 DNA reads TGTGCCAGCAGCCCCAGGTCACTAGCGGGAGGTGAGACCCAGTACTTC. Its translation: CASSPRSLAGGETQYF.